This T cell receptor beta chain was observed in a study of blood T cell repertoires in COVID-19. As for the study in general: Nucleic acid was either cDNA or gDNA, and it came from T cells, B-cell-depleted T cells, or PBMCs.

CDR3 length: 17 residues. The V end was cut by 1 base, the J end by 0 bases, with 13 bases between. Germline CDR1 reads LNHDA; CDR2 reads SQIVND (reference sequence). Data came from immunoSEQ multiplex PCR; TCRdb stores just in-frame clones and leaves some out. The sample records more than 300,000 clones, around nine tenths being singletons. The chain recombines TRBV19 with TRBJ1-5; D not certain. This receptor was identified in a woman between 25 and 40 years old who had recovered from COVID-19. Sequencing input: PBMCs or T cells enriched from blood (not recorded which). The CDR3 coding sequence is TGTGCCAGTAGTATAGGCAGGCTCAGGTATAGCAATCAGCCCCAGCATTTT. Its protein is CASSIGRLRYSNQPQHF.